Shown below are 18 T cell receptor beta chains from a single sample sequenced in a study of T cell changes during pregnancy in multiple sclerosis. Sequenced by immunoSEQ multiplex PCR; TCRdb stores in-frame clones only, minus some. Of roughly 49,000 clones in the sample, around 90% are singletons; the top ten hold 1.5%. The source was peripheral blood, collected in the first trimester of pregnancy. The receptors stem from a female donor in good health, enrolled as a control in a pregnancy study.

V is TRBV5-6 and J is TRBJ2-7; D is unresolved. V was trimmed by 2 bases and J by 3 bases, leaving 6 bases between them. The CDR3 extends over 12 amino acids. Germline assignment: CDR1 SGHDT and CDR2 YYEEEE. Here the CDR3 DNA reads TGTGCCAGCAGCTTTCTAGGCTACGAGCAGTACTTC. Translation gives CASSFLGYEQYF.

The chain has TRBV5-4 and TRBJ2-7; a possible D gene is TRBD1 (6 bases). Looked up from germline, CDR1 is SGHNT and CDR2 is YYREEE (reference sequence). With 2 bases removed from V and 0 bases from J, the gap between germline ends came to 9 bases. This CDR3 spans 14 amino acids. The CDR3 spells CASSFDRSSYEQYF. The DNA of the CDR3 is TGTGCCAGCAGCTTCGACAGGTCCTCCTACGAGCAGTACTTC.

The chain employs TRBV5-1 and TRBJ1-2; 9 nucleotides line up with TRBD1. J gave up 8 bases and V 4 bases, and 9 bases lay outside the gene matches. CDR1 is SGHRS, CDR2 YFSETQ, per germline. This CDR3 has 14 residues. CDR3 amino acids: CASSELQGAQGYTF. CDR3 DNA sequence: TGCGCCAGCAGCGAACTACAGGGGGCGCAGGGCTACACCTTC. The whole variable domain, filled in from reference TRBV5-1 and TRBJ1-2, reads KAGVTQTPRYLIKTRGQQVTLSCSPISGHRSVSWYQQTPGQGLQFLFEYFSETQRNKGNFPGRFSGRQFSNSRSEMNVSTLELGDSALYLCASSELQGAQGYTFGSGTRLTVV.

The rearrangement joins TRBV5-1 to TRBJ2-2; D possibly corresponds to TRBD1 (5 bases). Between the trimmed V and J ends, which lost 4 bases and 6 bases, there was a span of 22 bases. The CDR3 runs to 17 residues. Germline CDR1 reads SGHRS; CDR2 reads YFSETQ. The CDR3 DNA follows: TGCGCCAGCAGCCCAGGCTTTGTAGGGGCCCCCGCCGGGGAGCTGTTTTTT. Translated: CASSPGFVGAPAGELFF. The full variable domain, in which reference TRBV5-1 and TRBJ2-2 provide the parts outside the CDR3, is KAGVTQTPRYLIKTRGQQVTLSCSPISGHRSVSWYQQTPGQGLQFLFEYFSETQRNKGNFPGRFSGRQFSNSRSEMNVSTLELGDSALYLCASSPGFVGAPAGELFFGEGSRLTVL.

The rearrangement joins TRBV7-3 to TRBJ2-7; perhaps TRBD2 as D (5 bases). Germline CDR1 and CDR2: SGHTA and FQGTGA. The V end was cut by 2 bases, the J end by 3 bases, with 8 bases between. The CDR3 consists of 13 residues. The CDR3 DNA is TGTGCCAGCAGCTTATCCGGGGACTACGAGCAGTACTTC. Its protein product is CASSLSGDYEQYF.

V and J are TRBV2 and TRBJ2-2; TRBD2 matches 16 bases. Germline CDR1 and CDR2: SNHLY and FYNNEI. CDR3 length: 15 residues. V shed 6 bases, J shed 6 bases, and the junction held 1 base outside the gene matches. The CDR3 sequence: CASSGTSGGAGELFF. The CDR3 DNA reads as TGTGCCAGCAGCGGGACTAGCGGGGGGGCCGGGGAGCTGTTTTTT.

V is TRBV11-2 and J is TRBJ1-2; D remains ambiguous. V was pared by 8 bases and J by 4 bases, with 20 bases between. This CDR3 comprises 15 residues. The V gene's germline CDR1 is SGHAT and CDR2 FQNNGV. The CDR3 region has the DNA TGTGCCAGCTCACCACCTGTTTGGCGGCCCTATGGCTACACCTTC. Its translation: CASSPPVWRPYGYTF. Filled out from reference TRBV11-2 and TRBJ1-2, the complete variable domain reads EAGVAQSPRYKIIEKRQSVAFWCNPISGHATLYWYQQILGQGPKLLIQFQNNGVVDDSQLPKDRFSAERLKGVDSTLKIQPAKLEDSAVYLCASSPPVWRPYGYTFGSGTRLTVV.

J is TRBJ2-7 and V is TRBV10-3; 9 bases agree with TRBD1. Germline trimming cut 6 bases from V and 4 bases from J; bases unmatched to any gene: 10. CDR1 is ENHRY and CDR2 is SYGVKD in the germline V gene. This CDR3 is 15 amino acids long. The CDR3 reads CAISSPGQGKYEQYF. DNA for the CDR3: TGTGCCATCAGCTCGCCAGGACAGGGGAAATACGAGCAGTACTTC.

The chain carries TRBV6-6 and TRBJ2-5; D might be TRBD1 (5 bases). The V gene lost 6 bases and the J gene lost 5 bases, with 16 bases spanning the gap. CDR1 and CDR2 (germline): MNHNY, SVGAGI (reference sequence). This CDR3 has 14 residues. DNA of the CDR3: TGTGCCAGCAGAGATAGCCGGGCAGGGGAGACCCAGTACTTC. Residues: CASRDSRAGETQYF.

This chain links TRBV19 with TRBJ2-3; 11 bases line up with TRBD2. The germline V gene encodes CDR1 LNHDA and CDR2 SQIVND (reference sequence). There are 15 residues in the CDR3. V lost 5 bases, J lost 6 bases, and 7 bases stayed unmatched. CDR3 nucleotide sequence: TGTGCCAGTAGTGCACCGGGACTAGCGGTCGATACGCAGTATTTT. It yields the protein CASSAPGLAVDTQYF.

The CDR3 reads CASSEPGLQVFF. The CDR3 DNA follows: TGCGCCAGCAGTGAGCCGGGTTTACAAGTTTTCTTT. This chain uses TRBV10-1 with TRBJ1-1; D call uncertain. Germline V gene lookup returns CDR1 WNHNN and CDR2 SYGVQD (reference sequence). The V and J ends lost 2 bases and 13 bases respectively, with 14 bases between them. The length of the CDR3 is 12 residues.

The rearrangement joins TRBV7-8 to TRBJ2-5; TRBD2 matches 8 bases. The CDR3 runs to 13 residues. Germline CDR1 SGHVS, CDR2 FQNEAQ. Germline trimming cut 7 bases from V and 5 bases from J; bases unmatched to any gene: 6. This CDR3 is CASNLAGRETQYF. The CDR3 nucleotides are TGTGCCAGCAATCTAGCGGGTCGGGAGACCCAGTACTTC.

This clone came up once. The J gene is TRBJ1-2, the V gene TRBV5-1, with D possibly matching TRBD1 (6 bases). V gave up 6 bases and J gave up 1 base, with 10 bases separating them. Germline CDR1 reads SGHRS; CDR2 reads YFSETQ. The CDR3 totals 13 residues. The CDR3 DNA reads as TGCGCCAGCACCCGGGACATTAACTATGGCTACACCTTC. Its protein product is CASTRDINYGYTF.

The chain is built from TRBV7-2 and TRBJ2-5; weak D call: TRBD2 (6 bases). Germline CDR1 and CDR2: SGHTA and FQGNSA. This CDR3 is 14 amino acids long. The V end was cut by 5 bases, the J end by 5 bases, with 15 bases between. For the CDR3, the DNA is TGTGCCAGCAGCCCCCGGGCGGGGCGGGAGACCCAGTACTTC. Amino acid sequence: CASSPRAGRETQYF.

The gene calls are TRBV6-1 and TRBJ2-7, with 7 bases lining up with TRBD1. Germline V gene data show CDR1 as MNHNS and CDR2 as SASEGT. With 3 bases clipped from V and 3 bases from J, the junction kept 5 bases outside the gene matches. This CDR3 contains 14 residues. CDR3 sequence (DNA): TGTGCCAGCAGTGAGACAGGGAATATCTACGAGCAGTACTTC. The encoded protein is CASSETGNIYEQYF.

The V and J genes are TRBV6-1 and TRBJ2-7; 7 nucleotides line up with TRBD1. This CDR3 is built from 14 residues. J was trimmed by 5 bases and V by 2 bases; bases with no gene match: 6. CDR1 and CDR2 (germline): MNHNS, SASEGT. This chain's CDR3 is CASSELRGPNEQYF. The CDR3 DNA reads TGTGCCAGCAGTGAATTGAGGGGGCCCAACGAGCAGTACTTC.

CDR3 region: CSVPMPQGPGTGELFF. The DNA for the CDR3 is TGCAGCGTCCCAATGCCACAGGGACCGGGCACCGGGGAGCTGTTTTTT. V usage is TRBV29-1 and J usage is TRBJ2-2, with TRBD1 as a possible D gene (6 bases). Germline V gene lookup returns CDR1 SQVTM and CDR2 ANQGSEA. V was pared by 6 bases and J by 4 bases, with 21 bases between. The CDR3 has 16 residues.

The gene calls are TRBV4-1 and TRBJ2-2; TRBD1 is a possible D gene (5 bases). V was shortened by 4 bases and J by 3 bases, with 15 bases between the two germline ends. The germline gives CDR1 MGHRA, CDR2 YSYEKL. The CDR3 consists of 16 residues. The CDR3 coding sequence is TGCGCCAGCAGCCCTATGACAGCACTACACACCGGGGAGCTGTTTTTT. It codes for CASSPMTALHTGELFF.